The 13 T cell receptor beta chains below all came from one sample that was sequenced in a study of naive and memory T cell subsets (dated by TCRdb to about 2017). The study reported a robust and sensitive protocol to amplify, sequence and analyze TCRs, based on 3' ligation of a UMI-containing oligonucleotide to TCR cDNA. The library was prepared using 5' RACE. Sequencing used an Illumina MiSeq. The ligated cDNA was amplified in four rounds of PCR with nested alpha and beta constant region primers together with the SP2 primer. The public reads were reanalyzed by TCRdb: fastp trimming at Q25, MiXCR alignment, in-frame beta chains only. Rows merge per CDR3 protein into single entries with the most common DNA and genes. In this sample the table shows around 56,000 distinct CDR3 sequences, 6% to 8.5% of which occur a single time. The leading ten clones occupy more than 7.5% of the sample. The source is a female donor in good health.

This clonotype occurred many times. The chain joins TRBV6-4 to TRBJ1-1, with D perhaps TRBD1 (5 bases). Per germline, CDR1 MRHNA and CDR2 SNTAGT. CDR3 size: 14 residues. Deletions cut 4 bases from V and 0 bases from J, with 9 bases between. Here the CDR3 reads CASSGGGVNTEAFF. The CDR3, as DNA: TGTGCCAGCAGTGGCGGAGGGGTGAACACTGAAGCTTTCTTT.

This clonotype was detected many times. The chain uses TRBV19 and TRBJ2-5; D assignment may be TRBD1 or TRBD2 (5 bases each). V lost 3 bases and J lost 1, with 12 bases in between. The CDR3 length is 15 residues. Per the germline V gene, CDR1 is LNHDA and CDR2 is SQIVND (reference sequence). CDR3 DNA: TGTGCCAGTAGTATCGGTGGGACGGTCCAAGAGACCCAGTACTTC. Its translation: CASSIGGTVQETQYF.

There are a few counts of this clonotype. This chain joins TRBV19 and TRBJ1-5; TRBD1 might be the D (6 bases). The CDR3 is made up of 16 amino acids. V lost 6 bases to trimming and J lost 3 bases, with 18 bases between them. Germline loops: CDR1 LNHDA, CDR2 SQIVND (reference sequence). The CDR3 is CASSRQDSQSNQPQHF. The CDR3 DNA follows: TGTGCCAGTAGCCGTCAGGACAGTCAGTCCAATCAGCCCCAGCATTTT.

This clonotype occurred a few times. This chain uses TRBV6-5 with TRBJ2-3; maybe TRBD2 (7 bases). V lost 0 bases, J lost 4 bases, and 11 bases lay in between. The CDR3 totals 15 residues. The germline gives CDR1 MNHEY, CDR2 SVGAGI. CDR3 DNA: TGTGCCAGCAGTTACTCGGAGGGGGGGGCAGATACGCAGTATTTT. It encodes CASSYSEGGADTQYF.

This clonotype has at least ten counts. The chain is built from TRBV11-2 and TRBJ1-3, with TRBD1 matching 9 bases. The CDR3 is made up of 15 amino acids. Germline V gives CDR1 SGHAT, CDR2 FQNNGV. The ends lost 5 bases at V and 3 bases at J; junction bases unmatched: 5. The CDR3 spells CASSPRTGVGNTIYF. CDR3 DNA: TGTGCCAGCAGCCCCCGGACAGGGGTTGGAAACACCATATATTTT.

This clonotype was seen at least ten times. The chain uses TRBV7-3 and TRBJ2-3; a weak D match, TRBD1 (5 bases). CDR3 length: 16 amino acids. Trimming cost V 2 bases and J 0 bases, with 12 bases left between them. Germline V CDR1 and CDR2: SGHTA, FQGTGA. CDR3 loop: CASSLGAATSTDTQYF. CDR3 DNA: TGTGCCAGCAGCTTAGGGGCAGCAACTAGCACAGATACGCAGTATTTT.

This clonotype was seen ten or more times. This chain uses TRBV5-4 with TRBJ2-3, with TRBD1 as a possible D gene (6 bases). CDR1 and CDR2 (germline): SGHNT, YYREEE (reference sequence). The CDR3 covers 14 residues. V lost 1 base and J lost 1, with 7 bases in between. For the CDR3, the DNA is TGTGCCAGCAGCTTGAGACAGGGCACAGATACGCAGTATTTT. It encodes CASSLRQGTDTQYF.

This clonotype appeared a few times. The chain has TRBV30 and TRBJ2-2; 7 bases line up with TRBD1. This CDR3 contains 19 residues. After removal of 2 bases from V and 1 base from J, the junction contained 16 bases not matched to a gene. Germline-derived CDR1 and CDR2 are GTSNPN and SVGIG (reference sequence). The chain's CDR3 is CAWSSSPGQLTLNTGELFF. CDR3 in DNA: TGTGCCTGGAGTAGCTCCCCGGGACAGCTTACTCTGAACACCGGGGAGCTGTTTTTT.

The V gene is TRBV6-5, the J gene TRBJ1-1, with TRBD1 matching over 8 bases. The CDR3 sequence is 15 residues long. CDR1 is MNHEY and CDR2 is SVGAGI in the germline V gene. J gave up 0 bases and V 8 bases, and 8 bases lay outside the gene matches. DNA for the CDR3: TGTGCCAGCCGAGAAGACAGGGGAATGAACACTGAAGCTTTCTTT. Its protein is CASREDRGMNTEAFF.

The table lists this clonotype with a few counts. CDR3 protein: CASSQRGTGELFF. Written as DNA, the CDR3 is TGCGCCAGCAGCCAGCGAGGCACCGGGGAGCTGTTTTTT. The chain links TRBV4-3 to TRBJ2-2; D is unclear. V was cut by 3 bases and J by 4 bases, with 6 bases left in between. The CDR3 has 13 amino acids. Germline assignment: CDR1 LGHNA and CDR2 YSLEER.

V usage is TRBV3-1 and J usage is TRBJ1-2; no clear D. Deletions cut 3 bases from V and 8 bases from J, with 13 bases between. This CDR3 has 13 amino acids. Germline V gene sequence: CDR1 LGHDT, CDR2 YNNKEL (reference sequence). The CDR3 nucleotides are TGTGCCAGCAGCCAGACGCCCCGAGGGGGCTACACCTTC. This codes for CASSQTPRGGYTF.

This clonotype has only a few counts. The chain has TRBV11-2 and TRBJ2-7; D not resolved. CDR1 and CDR2 (germline): SGHAT, FQNNGV. The CDR3 covers 15 residues. Trimming left V 5 bases short and J 1 base short, with 15 bases between. The CDR3 is CASSRFLVGSYEQYF. For the CDR3, the DNA is TGTGCCAGCAGCCGGTTTTTGGTAGGGTCCTACGAGCAGTACTTC.

The chain uses TRBV4-1 and TRBJ2-3; tentative D call: TRBD1 (6 bases). CDR3 length: 20 residues. Germline CDR1 reads MGHRA; CDR2 reads YSYEKL. With 1 base removed from V and 4 bases from J, the gap between germline ends came to 27 bases. CDR3 nucleotides: TGCGCCAGCAGCCAAGGGCCCGGTTCGTTGGGACACCGATTTGCAGATACGCAGTATTTT. Translating gives CASSQGPGSLGHRFADTQYF.